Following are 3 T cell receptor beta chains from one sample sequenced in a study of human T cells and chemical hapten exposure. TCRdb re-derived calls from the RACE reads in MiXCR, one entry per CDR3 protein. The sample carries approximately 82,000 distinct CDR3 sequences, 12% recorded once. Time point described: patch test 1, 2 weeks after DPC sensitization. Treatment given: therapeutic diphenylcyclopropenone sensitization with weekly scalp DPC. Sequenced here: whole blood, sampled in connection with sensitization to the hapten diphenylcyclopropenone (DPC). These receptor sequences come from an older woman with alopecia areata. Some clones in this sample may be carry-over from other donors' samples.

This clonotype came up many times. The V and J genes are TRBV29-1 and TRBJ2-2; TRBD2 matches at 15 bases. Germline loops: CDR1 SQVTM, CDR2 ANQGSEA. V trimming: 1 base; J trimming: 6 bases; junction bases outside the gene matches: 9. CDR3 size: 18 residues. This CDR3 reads CSVEGPRTSGGAAGELFF. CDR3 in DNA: TGCAGCGTTGAAGGCCCTCGGACTAGCGGGGGGGCTGCCGGGGAGCTGTTTTTT.

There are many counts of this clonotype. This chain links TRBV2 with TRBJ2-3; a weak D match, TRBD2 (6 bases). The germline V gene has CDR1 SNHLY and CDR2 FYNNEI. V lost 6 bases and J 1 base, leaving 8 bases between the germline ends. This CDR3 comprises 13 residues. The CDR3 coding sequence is TGTGCCAGCAGAGGCGGGGGCACAGATACGCAGTATTTT. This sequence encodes CASRGGGTDTQYF.

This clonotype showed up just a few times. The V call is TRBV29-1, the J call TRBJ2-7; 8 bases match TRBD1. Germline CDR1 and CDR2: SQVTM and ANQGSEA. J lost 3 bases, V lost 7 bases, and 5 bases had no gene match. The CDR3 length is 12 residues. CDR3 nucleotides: TGCAGCGCAGGGACAGGCCGCTACGAGCAGTACTTC. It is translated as CSAGTGRYEQYF.